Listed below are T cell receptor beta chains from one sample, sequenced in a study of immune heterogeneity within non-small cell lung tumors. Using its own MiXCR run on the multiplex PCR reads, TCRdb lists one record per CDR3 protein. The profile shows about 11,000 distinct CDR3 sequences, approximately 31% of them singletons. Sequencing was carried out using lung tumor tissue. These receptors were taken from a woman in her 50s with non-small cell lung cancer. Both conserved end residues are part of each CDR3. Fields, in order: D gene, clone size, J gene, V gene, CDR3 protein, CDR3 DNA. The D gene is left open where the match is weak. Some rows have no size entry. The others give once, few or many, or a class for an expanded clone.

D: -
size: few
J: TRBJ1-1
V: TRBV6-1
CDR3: CASSEADTMGAEAFF
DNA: TGTGCCAGCAGTGAAGCGGACACAATGGGAGCTGAAGCCTTCTTT

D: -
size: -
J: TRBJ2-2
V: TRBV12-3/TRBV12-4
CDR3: CASSLDVSITGELFF
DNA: TGTGCCAGCAGTTTAGACGTGAGCATCACCGGGGAGCTGTTTTTT

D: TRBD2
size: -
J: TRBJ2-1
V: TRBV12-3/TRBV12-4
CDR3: CASSFRGPTSGGYNEQFF
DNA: TGTGCCAGCAGTTTCAGGGGCCCCACTAGCGGGGGGTACAATGAGCAGTTCTTC

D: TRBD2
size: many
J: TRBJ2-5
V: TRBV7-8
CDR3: CASSLLARGAQETQYF
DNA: TGTGCCAGCAGTTTACTAGCGAGAGGCGCCCAAGAGACCCAGTACTTC

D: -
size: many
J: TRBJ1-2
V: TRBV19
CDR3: CASSPGLGADGYTF
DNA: TGTGCCAGTAGTCCTGGACTGGGGGCGGACGGCTACACCTTC

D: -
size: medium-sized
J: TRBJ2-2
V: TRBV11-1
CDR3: CASSLDRELFF
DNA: TGTGCCAGCAGCTTAGACCGGGAGCTGTTTTTT

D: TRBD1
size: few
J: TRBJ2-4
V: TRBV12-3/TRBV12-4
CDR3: CASSLGGQVDIQYF
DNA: TGTGCCAGCAGTTTAGGAGGACAGGTGGACATTCAGTACTTC

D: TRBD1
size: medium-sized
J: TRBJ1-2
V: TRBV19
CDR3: CASSTFDREGDGYTF
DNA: TGTGCCAGTAGTACCTTCGACAGGGAAGGCGATGGCTACACCTTC

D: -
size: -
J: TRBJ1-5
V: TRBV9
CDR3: CASSPYGTAGQPQHF
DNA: TGTGCCAGCAGCCCATACGGGACCGCCGGGCAGCCCCAGCATTTT

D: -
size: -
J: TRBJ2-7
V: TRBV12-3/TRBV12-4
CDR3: CASSSGRNYEQYF
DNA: TGTGCCAGCAGTTCCGGACGGAATTACGAGCAGTACTTC